This passage covers 32 T cell receptor beta chains from one sample sequenced in a study of beta chain features in type 1 diabetes. The investigators reverse transcribed all of the isolated RNA, so they sequenced expressed TCRB transcripts. The assay was immunoSEQ multiplex PCR, and TCRdb's table has in-frame clones only and misses some. The table records more than 120,000 clones, 10% of them present only once. Sequencing input: naive CD4+ T cells from blood. Receptor source: a man aged 18 to 29 in good health.

The gene calls are TRBV28 and TRBJ2-4; maybe TRBD1 (5 bases). V was shortened by 7 bases and J by 0 bases, with 16 bases between the two germline ends. Germline-derived CDR1 and CDR2 are MDHEN and SYDVKM. CDR3 length: 16 residues. The DNA for the CDR3 is TGTGCCAGCAACCCGACAGTGCTCGTAGCCAAAAACATTCAGTACTTC. It is translated as CASNPTVLVAKNIQYF.

This clone was seen more than once but under ten times. The rearrangement links TRBV18 to TRBJ2-5, with TRBD2 as a possible D gene (5 bases). The end of the DNA fits TRBJ2-7 better, so the J call may be wrong. The CDR3 has 13 amino acids. Germline V gene lookup returns CDR1 KGHSH and CDR2 LQKENI. CDR3 sequence reads: CASSPGSYYEQYF. In DNA, the CDR3 is TGTGCCAGCTCACCAGGGAGCTACTACGAGCAGTACTTC.

The chain recombines TRBV7-2 with TRBJ2-5, with 9 bases that match TRBD2. Germline V gene data show CDR1 as SGHTA and CDR2 as FQGNSA. Losses at the gene ends were 2 bases for V and 4 bases for J; bases not matched to a gene: 8. The CDR3 consists of 16 residues. The CDR3 here is CASSLNPLAGRETQYF. Here the CDR3 DNA reads TGTGCCAGCAGCTTAAACCCGCTAGCGGGGAGAGAGACCCAGTACTTC. The full variable domain, rest sourced from reference TRBV7-2 and TRBJ2-5, is GAGVSQSPSNKVTEKGKDVELRCDPISGHTALYWYRQSLGQGLEFLIYFQGNSAPDKSGLPSDRFSAERTGGSVSTLTIQRTQQEDSAVYLCASSLNPLAGRETQYFGPGTRLLVL.

This clone turned up a few times. The V and J genes are TRBV5-4 and TRBJ2-5; D may be TRBD2 (5 bases). CDR3 size: 12 residues. The V and J ends lost 0 bases and 7 bases respectively, with 7 bases between them. Germline CDR1 reads SGHNT; CDR2 reads YYREEE (reference sequence). This CDR3 reads CASSLEGRTQYF. CDR3 in DNA: TGTGCCAGCAGCTTGGAAGGGAGGACCCAGTACTTC.

This clone has more than one count but fewer than ten. J is TRBJ1-5 and V is TRBV20-1; 7 bases fit TRBD1. V was pared by 6 bases and J by 6 bases, with 2 bases of the junction left unmatched. CDR3 length: 11 amino acids. CDR1 and CDR2 from the germline V gene are DFQATT and SNEGSKA (reference sequence). CDR3 bases: TGCAGTGCAACAGGGGTTCAGCCCCAGCATTTT. This codes for CSATGVQPQHF.

This clone appeared a few times. The rearrangement joins TRBV19 to TRBJ1-2; no definite D call. V gave up 3 bases and J gave up 5 bases, with 10 bases separating them. Germline V gene sequence: CDR1 LNHDA, CDR2 SQIVND (reference sequence). The length of the CDR3 is 13 residues. CDR3: CASSIGPAYGYTF. CDR3 in DNA: TGTGCCAGTAGTATTGGGCCGGCATATGGCTACACCTTC.

The gene calls are TRBV2 and TRBJ2-5; possibly TRBD1 for D (5 bases). The CDR3 totals 15 residues. The germline CDR1 and CDR2 sequences are SNHLY and FYNNEI. Trimming cost V 4 bases and J 5 bases, with 17 bases left between them. The CDR3, as DNA: TGTGCCAGCAGTGGATTTCTAGGGGTAACGGAGACCCAGTACTTC. Amino acid sequence: CASSGFLGVTETQYF.

This clone has only a few counts. The V gene is TRBV11-2, the J gene TRBJ2-6; 8 bases agree with TRBD1. The CDR3 is 19 residues long. The germline V gene encodes CDR1 SGHAT and CDR2 FQNNGV. The V and J ends lost 5 bases and 0 bases, in that order; junction bases with no gene match: 12. Written as DNA, the CDR3 is TGTGCCAGCAGCCAAACTCCGGGACAGGCCCTCTCTGGGGCCAACGTCCTGACTTTC. Translating it yields CASSQTPGQALSGANVLTF.

This clone was recorded a few times. This chain connects TRBV6-5 to TRBJ2-7, with 8 bases lining up with TRBD1. The CDR3 loop spans 14 amino acids. V was clipped by 10 bases and J by 0 bases; unmatched bases: 8. The germline gives CDR1 MNHEY, CDR2 SVGAGI. The CDR3 here is CAIAQGASSYEQYF. CDR3 sequence (DNA): TGTGCCATCGCGCAGGGGGCGAGCTCCTACGAGCAGTACTTC.

This clone was seen a handful of times. The J gene is TRBJ1-5, the V gene TRBV7-9; D is unclear. Deletions cut 1 base from V and 7 bases from J, with 11 bases between. The germline gives CDR1 SEHNR, CDR2 FQNEAQ (reference sequence). The CDR3 has 14 amino acids. The chain's CDR3 is CASSLGGLRQPQHF. The CDR3 coding sequence is TGTGCCAGCAGCTTAGGAGGTCTGAGGCAGCCCCAGCATTTT.

This clone was recorded many times. The rearrangement joins TRBV7-9 to TRBJ2-5, with D unresolved. V was pared by 3 bases and J by 4 bases, with 12 bases between. This CDR3 is built from 14 residues. Germline V gives CDR1 SEHNR, CDR2 FQNEAQ (reference sequence). This CDR3 reads CASSLRSTGETQYF. The DNA for the CDR3 is TGTGCCAGCAGCTTGAGAAGTACCGGAGAGACCCAGTACTTC.

This clone was observed a handful of times. The V call is TRBV9, the J call TRBJ2-3, with TRBD1 identical over 10 bases. CDR1 SGDLS and CDR2 YYNGEE come from the germline V gene. This CDR3 has 15 residues. The J segment lost 5 bases and the V segment lost 5 bases, leaving 8 bases of the junction unmatched. This chain's CDR3 is CASRSGQGGIDTQYF. The DNA of the CDR3 is TGTGCCAGCAGATCCGGACAGGGGGGAATAGATACGCAGTATTTT.

This clone was counted between two and nine times. The J gene is TRBJ2-2, the V gene TRBV30; D not resolved. The V end was cut by 0 bases, the J end by 1 base, with 6 bases between. Germline V gene data show CDR1 as GTSNPN and CDR2 as SVGIG (reference sequence). The CDR3 consists of 14 residues. CDR3 protein: CAWSVRRNTGELFF. CDR3 coding DNA: TGTGCCTGGAGTGTGCGGCGGAACACCGGGGAGCTGTTTTTT. Full variable domain (rest looked up from reference TRBV30 and TRBJ2-2): SQTIHQWPATLVQPVGSPLSLECTVEGTSNPNLYWYRQAAGRGLQLLFYSVGIGQISSEVPQNLSASRPQDRQFILSSKKLLLSDSGFYLCAWSVRRNTGELFFGEGSRLTVL.

Only a few counts were recorded for this clone. The V and J genes are TRBV28 and TRBJ1-1; D is uncertain. The CDR3 totals 15 residues. The germline V gene has CDR1 MDHEN and CDR2 SYDVKM. Trimming cost V 1 base and J 0 bases, with 9 bases left between them. CDR3 residues: CASSLFPVMNTEAFF. Written as DNA, the CDR3 is TGTGCCAGCAGTTTATTCCCAGTCATGAACACTGAAGCTTTCTTT.

The chain is built from TRBV5-6 and TRBJ1-2, with unresolved D. Trimming cost V 4 bases and J 1 base, with 2 bases left between them. Germline CDR1 is SGHDT and CDR2 is YYEEEE. The CDR3 runs 11 residues. DNA for the CDR3: TGTGCCAGCAGCCGTAACTATGGCTACACCTTC. This sequence encodes CASSRNYGYTF.

CDR3 in DNA: TGTGCCAGCAGTGCAGACGGGTCCGGTGTCTACGAGCAGTACTTC. Translated: CASSADGSGVYEQYF. The genes are TRBV2 and TRBJ2-7; D is uncertain. CDR1 and CDR2 from the germline V gene are SNHLY and FYNNEI. V was cut by 4 bases and J by 3 bases, with 16 bases left in between. The CDR3 is 15 residues long.

The chain couples TRBV7-6 to TRBJ2-3, with no clear D. V lost 2 bases to trimming and J lost 4 bases, with 10 bases between them. The CDR3 length is 14 residues. In germline, CDR1 is SGHVS, CDR2 FNYEAQ. CDR3 nucleotide sequence: TGTGCCAGCAGCTTAAGGCTCAGGTCAGATACGCAGTATTTT. Encoded protein: CASSLRLRSDTQYF.

This clone was detected a few times. The CDR3 sequence: CASSQAIPPVDTEAFF. The CDR3 bases are TGCGCCAGCAGCCAAGCAATCCCTCCAGTGGACACTGAAGCTTTCTTT. The chain has TRBV4-1 and TRBJ1-1; D is ambiguous. V was trimmed by 1 base and J by 3 bases, leaving 15 bases between them. The CDR3 runs 16 residues. Per the germline V gene, CDR1 is MGHRA and CDR2 is YSYEKL.

This clone has more than one count but fewer than ten. The chain uses TRBV6-5 and TRBJ2-1, with 8 bases identical to TRBD2. Germline CDR1 is MNHEY and CDR2 is SVGAGI. V gave up 6 bases and J gave up 9 bases; unmatched junction bases: 10. The CDR3 is made up of 14 amino acids. CDR3 nucleotides: TGTGCCAGCAGACCGAATAGCGGGGATGGTGAGCAGTTCTTC. Amino acids: CASRPNSGDGEQFF.

This clone showed up just a few times. V and J are TRBV25-1 and TRBJ2-5, with 10 bases fitting TRBD1. Germline CDR1 and CDR2: MGHDK and SYGVNS. This CDR3 is built from 16 residues. Unmatched junction bases numbered 12, after V lost 3 bases and J lost 8 bases. The CDR3 coding sequence is TGTGCCAGCAGTGAGTTCTCCGGGACAGGGGATGGTACCCAGTACTTC. This gives the protein CASSEFSGTGDGTQYF.

This clone has at least ten counts. The genes are TRBV30 and TRBJ1-5, with D hard to call. The CDR3 has 13 residues. V lost 4 bases, J lost 1 base, and 8 bases lay in between. Germline V gene lookup returns CDR1 GTSNPN and CDR2 SVGIG (reference sequence). This CDR3 is CAWKGGSNQPQHF. The CDR3, as DNA: TGTGCCTGGAAGGGAGGGAGCAATCAGCCCCAGCATTTT. The variable domain in full, with the rest retrieved from reference TRBV30 and TRBJ1-5, is SQTIHQWPATLVQPVGSPLSLECTVEGTSNPNLYWYRQAAGRGLQLLFYSVGIGQISSEVPQNLSASRPQDRQFILSSKKLLLSDSGFYLCAWKGGSNQPQHFGDGTRLSIL.

The chain carries TRBV9 and TRBJ2-7, with 10 bases that match TRBD1. Losses at the gene ends were 4 bases for V and 2 bases for J; bases not matched to a gene: 6. Germline V gives CDR1 SGDLS, CDR2 YYNGEE. CDR3 length equals 15 residues. CDR3 residues: CASSSRDRGTYEQYF. The CDR3 nucleotides are TGTGCCAGCAGCAGCCGGGACAGGGGCACCTACGAGCAGTACTTC.

This clone appeared a few times. This chain joins TRBV2 and TRBJ2-1, with 16 positions matching TRBD2. Trimming at V came to 6 bases and at J to 5 bases, leaving 4 bases not matched to a gene. The germline V gene encodes CDR1 SNHLY and CDR2 FYNNEI. The length of the CDR3 is 16 residues. In nucleotides, the CDR3 is TGTGCCAGCAGACCGGGACTAGCGGGGGGGGACAATGAGCAGTTCTTC. Its protein product is CASRPGLAGGDNEQFF. Full variable domain (remainder filled in from reference TRBV2 and TRBJ2-1): EPEVTQTPSHQVTQMGQEVILRCVPISNHLYFYWYRQILGQKVEFLVSFYNNEISEKSEIFDDQFSVERPDGSNFTLKIRSTKLEDSAMYFCASRPGLAGGDNEQFFGPGTRLTVL.

This clone was seen more than once but under ten times. The chain is built from TRBV5-4 and TRBJ2-1; 9 bases are a match to TRBD1. The CDR3 spans 14 residues. V lost 0 bases and J lost 6; bases outside the gene matches: 1. The germline CDR1 and CDR2 sequences are SGHNT and YYREEE (reference sequence). This CDR3 reads CASSLGQGGNEQFF. The CDR3 DNA sequence: TGTGCCAGCAGCTTGGGACAGGGGGGCAATGAGCAGTTCTTC.

This clone came up a few times. V usage is TRBV2 and J usage is TRBJ1-2; perhaps TRBD1 as D (5 bases). The CDR3 has 14 amino acids. Between the trimmed V and J ends, which lost 7 bases and 3 bases, there was a span of 15 bases. CDR1 and CDR2 (germline): SNHLY, FYNNEI. The CDR3 spells CASKTQGWDYGYTF. The CDR3 nucleotides read TGTGCCAGCAAGACTCAGGGTTGGGACTATGGCTACACCTTC.

This clone appeared a few times. V gene TRBV28 combines with J gene TRBJ1-2, with no clear D. The V and J ends lost 8 bases and 2 bases respectively, with 12 bases between them. Germline CDR1 and CDR2: MDHEN and SYDVKM. CDR3 size: 13 residues. The CDR3 loop reads CASQREGNYGYTF. For the CDR3, the DNA is TGTGCCAGCCAAAGAGAGGGAAACTATGGCTACACCTTC.

There are a few counts of this clone. This chain links TRBV9 with TRBJ2-5; TRBD2 aligns across 8 bases. Germline-derived CDR1 and CDR2 are SGDLS and YYNGEE. After removal of 7 bases from V and 6 bases from J, the junction contained 8 bases not matched to a gene. The CDR3 has 13 amino acids. For the CDR3, the DNA is TGTGCCAGCCCCCGGGGGGGGGTAAAGACCCAGTACTTC. It yields the protein CASPRGGVKTQYF.

This chain links TRBV6-5 with TRBJ2-1; D is perhaps TRBD2 (6 bases). The V end lost 0 bases, the J end lost 9 bases, and 15 bases lay between the germline ends. CDR3 size: 15 residues. The germline CDR1 and CDR2 sequences are MNHEY and SVGAGI. CDR3 nucleotides: TGTGCCAGCAGTTACTCGAGTTTCGGGGGACCTGAGCAGTTCTTC. As protein: CASSYSSFGGPEQFF.

This clone appeared a few times. The chain couples TRBV6-1 to TRBJ1-2; no clear D gene. The CDR3 totals 12 residues. Trimming cost V 3 bases and J 2 bases, with 4 bases left between them. CDR1 and CDR2 from the germline V gene are MNHNS and SASEGT. The CDR3 is CASSEANYGYTF. DNA for the CDR3: TGTGCCAGCAGTGAGGCAAACTATGGCTACACCTTC.

There are a few counts of this clone. The chain joins TRBV15 to TRBJ1-1; possibly TRBD1 for D (5 bases). Trimming took 1 base from V and 2 from J, leaving 17 bases between them. The CDR3 totals 17 residues. The germline V gene encodes CDR1 LNHNV and CDR2 YYDKDF (reference sequence). CDR3 loop: CATSRADRAGPNTEAFF. For the CDR3, the DNA is TGTGCCACCAGCAGAGCGGATCGGGCAGGGCCTAACACTGAAGCTTTCTTT.

This clone was counted a few times. The chain links TRBV5-1 to TRBJ2-5, with TRBD2 as a possible D gene (5 bases). Looked up from germline, CDR1 is SGHRS and CDR2 is YFSETQ. CDR3 length: 15 residues. The V gene lost 0 bases and the J gene lost 1 base, with 10 bases spanning the gap. The CDR3 reads CASSLVGGRQETQYF. The CDR3 DNA reads TGCGCCAGCAGCTTGGTAGGAGGCCGCCAAGAGACCCAGTACTTC.

The chain links TRBV4-1 to TRBJ2-1, with a tentative D call TRBD1 (6 bases). Between the trimmed V and J ends, which lost 0 bases and 2 bases, there was a span of 8 bases. The CDR3 is made up of 15 amino acids. In germline, CDR1 is MGHRA, CDR2 YSYEKL. CDR3 in DNA: TGCGCCAGCAGCCAAGATGGGGGCCCCTACAATGAGCAGTTCTTC. It encodes CASSQDGGPYNEQFF.